This record concerns one TCR beta chain sequence. Its matching antigen is unknown. The sequencing template was cDNA reverse transcribed from extracted RNA. TCRdb keeps only in-frame clones here, not all; method: immunoSEQ multiplex PCR. The table records roughly 19,000 clones, around 62% of them present only once. Collected material from alopecia areata patients comprised lesional scalp punch biopsies and peripheral blood. The record originates from a study of CD8+ T cells in alopecia areata. For the study at large: Tofacitinib administration to treated patients was oral, at 5 to 10 mg twice daily. Broader study findings: In patients, TCRs were shared less clearly than in mice, and HLA may possibly be involved. Greater clonality was observed in lesional scalp samples, especially alopecia totalis/universalis, versus normal scalp.

The TCR was taken from a human donor with alopecia areata. Source: skin, taken at week 0.

The CDR3 DNA sequence: TGTGCCAGCAGTGAATGGGGAGGCAAACTGTTTTTT. Translated, it gives CASSEWGGKLFF. The chain links TRBV2 to TRBJ1-4; D is uncertain. CDR3 length equals 12 residues. V shed 2 bases and J shed 11 bases, with 9 bases lying between them. The germline CDR1 and CDR2 sequences are SNHLY and FYNNEI. Together with reference TRBV2 and TRBJ1-4, the CDR3 gives the full variable domain: EPEVTQTPSHQVTQMGQEVILRCVPISNHLYFYWYRQILGQKVEFLVSFYNNEISEKSEIFDDQFSVERPDGSNFTLKIRSTKLEDSAMYFCASSEWGGKLFFGSGTQLSVL.